The 19 T cell receptor beta chains below all came from one sample that was sequenced in a study of T-cell memory formation after mild COVID-19. TCRdb redid the calling of the 5' RACE reads with MiXCR, one entry per CDR3 protein. The table records fewer than 550,000 distinct CDR3 sequences, around 18% of them present only once. Sequenced input: PBMCs or a T cell subset sorted from them (not recorded which). The receptors here all came from an adult woman who had mild COVID-19 (a few samples of this study predate the infection). Cell type and time point are not known.

This clonotype occurred a few times. This chain connects TRBV6-4 to TRBJ2-3, with D perhaps TRBD1 or TRBD2 (5 bases each). V lost 3 bases and J lost 3, with 19 bases in between. The CDR3 sequence is 17 residues long. The germline CDR1 and CDR2 sequences are MRHNA and SNTAGT. The CDR3 DNA reads TGTGCCAGCAGTGAGAGCGCCGGAGTCGAGGGGACAGATACGCAGTATTTT. The encoded protein is CASSESAGVEGTDTQYF.

This clonotype was observed a handful of times. The chain combines TRBV11-3 with TRBJ2-7; weak D call: TRBD2 (7 bases). The CDR3 runs 16 residues. V lost 1 base and J lost 4, with 17 bases in between. CDR1 is SGHNT, CDR2 YENEEA, per germline. The DNA for the CDR3 is TGTGCCAGCAGCTTAGTCGGCGGGGGCGCGGGGTACGAGCAGTACTTC. It translates to CASSLVGGGAGYEQYF. Supplemented by reference TRBV11-3 and TRBJ2-7, the full variable domain reads EAGVVQSPRYKIIEKKQPVAFWCNPISGHNTLYWYLQNLGQGPELLIRYENEEAVDDSQLPKDRFSAERLKGVDSTLKIQPAELGDSAVYLCASSLVGGGAGYEQYFGPGTRLTVT.

This chain links TRBV6-5 with TRBJ2-2; 8 nucleotides agree with TRBD1. V dropped 4 bases and J dropped 5; count of bases not matched to a gene: 6. The germline V gene encodes CDR1 MNHEY and CDR2 SVGAGI. This CDR3 spans 15 amino acids. CDR3 residues: CASSFGQGPTGELFF. As DNA, the CDR3 is TGTGCCAGCAGTTTCGGACAGGGCCCTACCGGGGAGCTGTTTTTT.

This clonotype appeared a few times. J is TRBJ2-7 and V is TRBV4-2; TRBD1 aligns across 7 bases. The CDR3 length is 16 residues. Trimming at V came to 1 base and at J to 0 bases, leaving 6 bases not matched to a gene. Germline lookup yields CDR1 LGHNA and CDR2 YNFKEQ. CDR3: CASSQGRGPSSYEQYF. CDR3 DNA: TGTGCCAGCAGCCAAGGTAGGGGGCCCAGCTCCTACGAGCAGTACTTC.

This clonotype has more than one count but fewer than ten. V is TRBV7-8 and J is TRBJ2-3, with 7 bases that match TRBD2. Germline assignment: CDR1 SGHVS and CDR2 FQNEAQ. The CDR3 runs to 14 residues. With 5 bases clipped from V and 2 bases from J, the junction kept 4 bases outside the gene matches. CDR3 amino acids: CASSPSGYTDTQYF. CDR3 bases: TGTGCCAGCAGCCCTAGCGGATACACAGATACGCAGTATTTT.

CDR3 sequence reads: CASSVDVRETQYF. The CDR3 DNA reads TGTGCCAGCAGCGTTGACGTTAGAGAGACCCAGTACTTC. The genes are TRBV9 and TRBJ2-5, with D uncertain. V shed 2 bases and J shed 4 bases, with 9 bases lying between them. This CDR3 comprises 13 residues. The V gene's germline CDR1 is SGDLS and CDR2 YYNGEE.

CDR3 in amino acids: CATSDPSASGGELFF. CDR3 bases: TGTGCCACCAGTGACCCTAGCGCTTCTGGCGGGGAGCTGTTTTTT. V and J are TRBV24-1 and TRBJ2-2; TRBD2 is a possible D gene (6 bases). V shed 4 bases and J shed 7 bases, with 15 bases lying between them. Germline assignment: CDR1 KGHDR and CDR2 SFDVKD. The CDR3 contains 15 residues.

A few counts support this clonotype. This chain joins TRBV9 and TRBJ2-7; D is perhaps TRBD1 (5 bases). Trimming shortened V by 4 bases and J by 2 bases, and 16 bases separated the two germline ends. This CDR3 has 15 amino acids. In germline, CDR1 is SGDLS, CDR2 YYNGEE. DNA for the CDR3: TGTGCCAGCAGCTTGACGGACACTCTAACCTACGAGCAGTACTTC. This codes for CASSLTDTLTYEQYF.

The rearrangement uses TRBV6-5 and TRBJ1-2; D unclear. This CDR3 spans 14 amino acids. The germline V and J ends were trimmed by 8 bases and 4 bases, with 17 bases remaining between them. Per the germline V gene, CDR1 is MNHEY and CDR2 is SVGAGI. The CDR3 nucleotides are TGTGCCAGCTACGGAAGTGGGCCCTCCTATGGCTACACCTTC. It encodes CASYGSGPSYGYTF.

The V gene is TRBV4-1, the J gene TRBJ2-2; 7 bases are shared with TRBD2. Germline trimming cut 3 bases from V and 6 bases from J; bases unmatched to any gene: 13. Germline V gene sequence: CDR1 MGHRA, CDR2 YSYEKL. The CDR3 sequence is 17 residues long. The CDR3 bases are TGCGCCAGCAGCCATCCTAGGGAGGGTGAAAGCGCCGGGGAGCTGTTTTTT. This encodes CASSHPREGESAGELFF.

This clonotype occurred a few times. The CDR3 here is CASSFGGRSDEQYF. The CDR3 DNA reads as TGTGCCAGCAGTTTCGGCGGGAGATCTGACGAGCAGTACTTC. The chain has TRBV28 and TRBJ2-7, with TRBD2 matching 7 bases. The junction had 7 bases not matched to a gene; V was cut back by 3 bases and J by 5 bases. This CDR3 is 14 amino acids long. Germline assignment: CDR1 MDHEN and CDR2 SYDVKM. The complete variable domain, with remaining parts taken from reference TRBV28 and TRBJ2-7, reads DVKVTQSSRYLVKRTGEKVFLECVQDMDHENMFWYRQDPGLGLRLIYFSYDVKMKEKGDIPEGYSVSREKKERFSLILESASTNQTSMYLCASSFGGRSDEQYFGPGTRLTVT.

This chain connects TRBV30 to TRBJ1-1; D is uncertain. There are 15 residues in the CDR3. The germline V gene has CDR1 GTSNPN and CDR2 SVGIG (reference sequence). Trimming shortened V by 4 bases and J by 8 bases, and 23 bases separated the two germline ends. The CDR3, as DNA: TGTGCCTGGACCCCGACTTTAGGCCGACGGCAAGAAGCTTTCTTT. Translation: CAWTPTLGRRQEAFF.

The J gene is TRBJ2-5, the V gene TRBV7-6; 7 bases are a match to TRBD2. The CDR3 covers 14 residues. Germline V CDR1 and CDR2: SGHVS, FNYEAQ. V lost 9 bases to trimming and J lost 3 bases; unmatched junction nucleotides: 10. CDR3 nucleotide sequence: TGTGCCAGTTCGGGACGGGGGGTTAAAGAGACCCAGTACTTC. It is translated as CASSGRGVKETQYF.

This clonotype was counted only a few times. V usage is TRBV9 and J usage is TRBJ1-1; 8 nucleotides match TRBD1. V gave up 4 bases and J gave up 2 bases; unmatched junction bases: 13. Germline CDR1 reads SGDLS; CDR2 reads YYNGEE. The CDR3 extends over 17 amino acids. Written as DNA, the CDR3 is TGTGCCAGCAGCACAACCAGAACAGGGGGTGGAAACACTGAAGCTTTCTTT. It is translated as CASSTTRTGGGNTEAFF.

The chain recombines TRBV7-8 with TRBJ2-1; TRBD2 aligns across 10 bases. Germline assignment: CDR1 SGHVS and CDR2 FQNEAQ. V gave up 3 bases and J gave up 13 bases; unmatched junction bases: 12. The length of the CDR3 is 15 residues. This CDR3 reads CASSFGTSVLISQFF. The CDR3 DNA reads as TGTGCCAGCAGCTTCGGGACTAGCGTCTTGATCTCCCAGTTCTTC. Using reference TRBV7-8 and TRBJ2-1 for the parts outside the CDR3, the full variable domain is GAGVSQSPRYKVAKRGQDVALRCDPISGHVSLFWYQQALGQGPEFLTYFQNEAQLDKSGLPSDRFFAERPEGSVSTLKIQRTQQEDSAVYLCASSFGTSVLISQFFGPGTRLTVL.

This sequence joins TRBV5-4 and TRBJ1-6; D gene unclear. Germline CDR1 and CDR2: SGHNT and YYREEE (reference sequence). There are 13 residues in the CDR3. The germline V and J ends were trimmed by 3 bases and 10 bases, with 11 bases remaining between them. The CDR3 region has the DNA TGTGCCAGCAGCTCAGAGACACAATCACCCCTCCACTTT. Translating gives CASSSETQSPLHF.

The CDR3 DNA follows: TGTGCCAGCAGTTTGCGCCTAGCGGGAGAAGACGAGCAGTACTTC. Translation: CASSLRLAGEDEQYF. This chain joins TRBV12-3 or TRBV12-4 and TRBJ2-7, with 10 bases lining up with TRBD2. This CDR3 contains 15 residues. The trim removed 3 bases at V and 5 bases at J, leaving 7 bases unmatched.

This chain uses TRBV25-1 with TRBJ1-6; perhaps TRBD1 as D (5 bases). The CDR3 extends over 16 amino acids. Trimming took off 6 bases at V and 8 bases at J, with 20 bases between the two ends. CDR1 MGHDK and CDR2 SYGVNS come from the germline V gene. CDR3 nucleotide sequence: TGTGCCAGCAGCCCGCATCGGGGCGACGGTTATTCACCCCTCCACTTT. Translated: CASSPHRGDGYSPLHF.

The chain employs TRBV12-3 or TRBV12-4 and TRBJ1-1; D unresolved. The CDR3 runs to 13 residues. Trimming pared 6 bases from V and 0 bases from J, leaving 8 bases between. CDR3 DNA sequence: TGTGCCAGCAGCCGGCGGATGAACACTGAAGCTTTCTTT. Translating it yields CASSRRMNTEAFF.